The clone carrying this TCR beta chain was seen many times. Its cognate antigen is unknown. This entry belongs to a study of HIV-infected children after antiretroviral therapy interruption. Overall study: Four children interrupted treatment; four stayed on continuous treatment. Interruption-arm samples span weeks 0, 12, interruption end (24 or 48), and about 3 years post-study. Most participating children were previously exposed to EBV and CMV. Study-level results: The Gini coefficient of naive CD4+ repertoires rose, returning to baseline by 3 years.

The CDR3 spans 15 residues. The V end lost 1 base, the J end lost 3 bases, and 12 bases lay between the germline ends. Germline lookup yields CDR1 MGHRA and CDR2 YSYEKL. Unique molecular identifiers were included in an RNA-based 3' RACE TCR library. TCRdb recomputed calls from the 3' RACE reads with MiXCR, one row per CDR3 protein. This repertoire shows fewer than 20,000 distinct CDR3 sequences, 3% to 3.5% found once; its top ten account for 5% to 6%. Regarding treatment: PENTA 11 planned treatment interruption arm or continuous ART arm. This rearrangement joins TRBV4-1 to TRBJ2-5; no firm D call. The sample in question was CD45RA+ CD4+ T cells from PBMCs, obtained from a donor given antiretroviral therapy, either interrupted or continuous. Indicated subset: naive CD4+ CD45RA+ CD45RO- T cells. The receptor comes from a child between 2 and 17 years old with HIV. CDR3 protein: CASSQVRQPEETQYF. The CDR3 bases are TGCGCCAGCAGCCAAGTACGGCAGCCAGAAGAGACCCAGTACTTC.